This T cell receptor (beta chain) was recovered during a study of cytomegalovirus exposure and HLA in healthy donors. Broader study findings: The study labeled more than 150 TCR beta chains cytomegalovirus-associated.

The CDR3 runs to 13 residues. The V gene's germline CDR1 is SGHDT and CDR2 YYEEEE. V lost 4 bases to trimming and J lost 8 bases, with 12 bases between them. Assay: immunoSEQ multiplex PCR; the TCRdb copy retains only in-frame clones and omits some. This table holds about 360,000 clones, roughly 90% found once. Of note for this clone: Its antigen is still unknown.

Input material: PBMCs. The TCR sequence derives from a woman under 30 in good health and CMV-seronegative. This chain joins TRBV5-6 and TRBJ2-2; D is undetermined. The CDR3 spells CASSAGFLGELFF. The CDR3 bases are TGTGCCAGCAGCGCCGGGTTCCTAGGGGAGCTGTTTTTT.